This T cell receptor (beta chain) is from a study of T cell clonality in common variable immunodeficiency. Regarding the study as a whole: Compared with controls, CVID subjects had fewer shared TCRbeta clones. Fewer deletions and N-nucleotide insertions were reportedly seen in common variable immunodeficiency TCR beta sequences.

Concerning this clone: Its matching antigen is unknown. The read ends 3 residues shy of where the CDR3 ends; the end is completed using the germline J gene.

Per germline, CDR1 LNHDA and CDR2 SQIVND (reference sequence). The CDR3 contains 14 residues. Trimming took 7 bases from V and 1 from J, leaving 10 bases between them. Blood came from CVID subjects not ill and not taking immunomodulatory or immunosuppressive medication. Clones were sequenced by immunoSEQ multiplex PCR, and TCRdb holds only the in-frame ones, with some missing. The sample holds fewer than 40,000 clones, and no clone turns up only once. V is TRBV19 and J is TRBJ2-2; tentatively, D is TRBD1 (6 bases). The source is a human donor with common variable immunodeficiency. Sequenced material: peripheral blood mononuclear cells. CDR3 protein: CASKGRGNTGELFF. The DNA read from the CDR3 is TGTGCCAGTAAGGGCAGGGGGAACACCGGGGAG.